The clone carrying this T cell receptor (beta chain) was recorded at least ten times. Its antigen is unknown. Documented time point: patch test 2, 6 weeks after DPC sensitization. Treatment denoted: therapeutic diphenylcyclopropenone sensitization with weekly scalp DPC. Suited to DPC and affected by alopecia, the donors ranged from 18 to 70 years old. Via MiXCR, TCRdb re-called the RACE reads, giving one row per CDR3 protein. The sample has approximately 120,000 distinct CDR3 sequences, roughly 10% seen once; the top ten hold 3.1%. These data come from a study of human T cells and chemical hapten exposure. Findings of the study overall: Significantly more large CDR3 similarity clusters arose among expanded TCRs than among controls. It should be noted that donors had alopecia, so their immune response may differ from healthy people's.

The length of the CDR3 is 14 residues. Germline lookup yields CDR1 SGHNT and CDR2 YYREEE (reference sequence). V was pared by 4 bases and J by 6 bases, with 3 bases of the junction left unmatched. The receptor was derived from a woman in her forties with alopecia areata. Some clones in this sample may be carry-over from other donors' samples. The chain couples TRBV5-4 to TRBJ2-3, with TRBD2 identical over 12 bases. Sample: whole blood, taken in connection with sensitization to the hapten diphenylcyclopropenone (DPC). The CDR3, as DNA: TGTGCCAGCAGCCTAGCGGGGGGGCATGATACGCAGTATTTT. Protein product: CASSLAGGHDTQYF.